This T cell receptor beta chain was found in a study of T cells in Graves' hyperthyroidism and ophthalmopathy. The wider study: Before treatment of any kind, peripheral blood was taken at initial diagnosis. Study findings and constraints: Separating ophthalmopathy from stable hyperthyroidism was achieved by a 13 V-J model.

Amplified regions were TCR beta CDR3 sequences from RNA transcripts. The study used the HTBI primer set for a first-round RT-PCR of the TCR CDR3. TCRdb used MiXCR to reprocess the multiplex PCR reads, holding one entry per CDR3 protein. Seen here are about 370,000 distinct CDR3 sequences, nearly 15% observed once, and the top ten hold approximately 19%. In the ophthalmopathy cohort, Clinical Activity Score was at least 3, NOSPECS grade at least 4, and duration under 3 months. Diagnostic assessment was based on clinical symptoms, serum thyroxine and TRAb, thyroid ultrasound and orbital computed tomography. About this clonotype: The antigen remains unidentified.

CDR3 length: 13 residues. Germline CDR1 is MNHNS and CDR2 is SASEGT. V shed 11 bases, J shed 9 bases, and the junction held 13 bases outside the gene matches. The chain is built from TRBV6-1 and TRBJ2-1; the match to TRBD2 covers 7 bases. The clonotype comes from an older woman with Graves' ophthalmopathy. Sample: blood. The CDR3 here is CAAYSREYGEQFF. CDR3 sequence (DNA): TGTGCCGCTTACTCGCGGGAGTACGGTGAGCAGTTCTTC.